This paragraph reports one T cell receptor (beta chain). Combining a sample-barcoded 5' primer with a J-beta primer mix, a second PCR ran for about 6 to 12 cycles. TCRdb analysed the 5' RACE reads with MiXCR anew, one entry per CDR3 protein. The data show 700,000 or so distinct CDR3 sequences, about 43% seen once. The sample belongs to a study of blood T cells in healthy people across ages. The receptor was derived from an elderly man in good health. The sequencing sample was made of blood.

CDR3 DNA: TGCAGCGTCGTGGCGGCGAGAAATCAGTACTTC. Translating gives CSVVAARNQYF. This chain joins TRBV29-1 and TRBJ2-4, with D hard to call. The CDR3 loop spans 11 amino acids. The germline V and J ends were trimmed by 6 bases and 12 bases, with 15 bases remaining between them. The germline V gene encodes CDR1 SQVTM and CDR2 ANQGSEA.